This is a list of T cell receptor beta chains from one sample in a study of regulatory T cells in long-lasting Graves disease. TCRdb recomputed calls from the multiplex PCR reads with MiXCR, one row per CDR3 protein. The sample holds about 460,000 distinct CDR3 sequences, about 20% seen once. The material was peripheral blood mononuclear cells (PBMCs), obtained when the disease was refractory, from a patient treated with antithyroid drugs. All receptors derive from a female donor with Graves disease. Both conserved end residues are part of each CDR3. Fields, in order: D gene, CDR3 length, clone size, V gene, J gene, CDR3 DNA, CDR3 protein. D genes are given only for firm matches. Only part of the rows carry a size: once, few, many, or a class if the clone is expanded.

D: NA; length: 13; size: many; V: TRBV12-3/TRBV12-4; J: TRBJ1-2; DNA: TGTGCCAGCAGTTTAAGGGGCAGGGGAGGCTACACCTTC; CDR3: CASSLRGRGGYTF
D: TRBD1; length: 15; size: many; V: TRBV6-1; J: TRBJ1-1; DNA: TGTGCCAGCAGTACTAGACAGGGAGGAGACACTGAAGCTTTCTTT; CDR3: CASSTRQGGDTEAFF
D: TRBD2; length: 14; size: many; V: TRBV7-9; J: TRBJ2-5; DNA: TGTGCCACCCAATATAGCGGGATCGGAGAGACCCAGTACTTC; CDR3: CATQYSGIGETQYF
D: TRBD1; length: 15; size: few; V: TRBV20-1; J: TRBJ2-5; DNA: TGCAGTGCTAGACCAAGACAGGGGTACCAAGAGACCCAGTACTTC; CDR3: CSARPRQGYQETQYF
D: TRBD2; length: 15; size: NA; V: TRBV27; J: TRBJ2-1; DNA: TGTGCCAGCAGTCGACTAGCGGGGATATTCGATGAGCAGTTCTTC; CDR3: CASSRLAGIFDEQFF
D: TRBD1; length: 14; size: few; V: TRBV15; J: TRBJ1-1; DNA: TGTGCCACCAGCACTCGCAGACAGGGGGTGGAGGCTTTCTTT; CDR3: CATSTRRQGVEAFF
D: NA; length: 16; size: few; V: TRBV12-3/TRBV12-4; J: TRBJ2-4; DNA: TGTGCCAGCAGTTTAGGTCGCTTACTAGCCAAAAACATTCAGTACTTC; CDR3: CASSLGRLLAKNIQYF
D: NA; length: 15; size: NA; V: TRBV29-1; J: TRBJ1-1; DNA: TGCAGCGTTGAAGATATCTGGCCAGGAAACACTGAAGCTTTCTTT; CDR3: CSVEDIWPGNTEAFF
D: TRBD1; length: 16; size: NA; V: TRBV4-2; J: TRBJ1-2; DNA: TGTGCCACTTCGGGGCAAAACAGGGGGCAAAACTATGGCTACACCTTC; CDR3: CATSGQNRGQNYGYTF
D: NA; length: 11; size: NA; V: TRBV7-2; J: TRBJ2-1; DNA: TGTGCCAGCAGCTTAGGGAGAGAGCAGTTCTTC; CDR3: CASSLGREQFF
D: TRBD1; length: 14; size: many; V: TRBV7-2; J: TRBJ2-7; DNA: TGTGCCAGCAGCCGGACAGGGACGTCCTACGAGCAGTACTTC; CDR3: CASSRTGTSYEQYF
D: NA; length: 15; size: NA; V: TRBV2; J: TRBJ2-2; DNA: TGTGCCAGCAGCGATAAAAGGGGGGGTCCCGGGGAGCTGTTTTTT; CDR3: CASSDKRGGPGELFF
D: TRBD1; length: 17; size: many; V: TRBV20-1; J: TRBJ1-1; DNA: TGCAGTGCTAGTCACATCCTGGACAGGGAGGAGGGCACTGAAGCTTTCTTT; CDR3: CSASHILDREEGTEAFF
D: NA; length: 17; size: NA; V: TRBV20-1; J: TRBJ1-2; DNA: TGCAGTGCTAGAGATGGGACCATGGGGATCTTTAACTATGGCTACACCTTC; CDR3: CSARDGTMGIFNYGYTF
D: NA; length: 13; size: NA; V: TRBV20-1; J: TRBJ2-7; DNA: TGCAGTGCTGCCGGGACCTCCTACTACGAGCAGTACTTC; CDR3: CSAAGTSYYEQYF
D: TRBD2; length: 16; size: NA; V: TRBV20-1; J: TRBJ2-7; DNA: TGCAGTGCTAGCCGGACTAGCGGGAGGACCCCGGGCGAGCAGTACTTC; CDR3: CSASRTSGRTPGEQYF
D: TRBD2; length: 17; size: many; V: TRBV13; J: TRBJ2-2; DNA: TGTGCCAGCAGCCACGGGAATAGCGGGAGACCGGACGGGGAGCTGTTTTTT; CDR3: CASSHGNSGRPDGELFF
D: TRBD1; length: 14; size: many; V: TRBV28; J: TRBJ2-7; DNA: TGTGCCAGCAGCCATCCTCGGGACAGCTACGAGCAGTACTTC; CDR3: CASSHPRDSYEQYF
D: NA; length: 13; size: few; V: TRBV5-8; J: TRBJ2-5; DNA: TGTGCCAGCATCGGGGACCTACAAGAGACCCAGTACTTC; CDR3: CASIGDLQETQYF
D: NA; length: 15; size: NA; V: TRBV7-2; J: TRBJ1-3; DNA: TGTGCCAGCAGCTTCCGACAGGCCTCTGGAAACACCATATATTTT; CDR3: CASSFRQASGNTIYF
D: TRBD2; length: 15; size: many; V: TRBV7-9; J: TRBJ2-7; DNA: TGTGCCAGCAGCCAAAGAAGACTAGCGGAAGAAGGGGAGTACTTC; CDR3: CASSQRRLAEEGEYF
D: NA; length: 14; size: NA; V: TRBV18; J: TRBJ2-5; DNA: TGTGCCAGCTCACCATCCGGACAGCGGGAGACCCAGTACTTC; CDR3: CASSPSGQRETQYF
D: TRBD1; length: 15; size: many; V: TRBV28; J: TRBJ1-1; DNA: TGTGCCAGCAGTCATCGACAGGGAAGAGGGACTGAAGCTTTCTTT; CDR3: CASSHRQGRGTEAFF
D: NA; length: 13; size: many; V: TRBV7-2; J: TRBJ2-5; DNA: TGTGCCAGCAGTCAACGACCGGCAGAGACCCAGTACTTC; CDR3: CASSQRPAETQYF
D: NA; length: 13; size: many; V: TRBV28; J: TRBJ1-5; DNA: TGTGCCAGCAGTTTAGGGTTGAGTCAGCCCCAGCATTTT; CDR3: CASSLGLSQPQHF
D: NA; length: 13; size: many; V: TRBV10-3; J: TRBJ1-1; DNA: TGTGCCATCAGCTGGGACAAGAACACTAAAGCTTTCTTT; CDR3: CAISWDKNTKAFF
D: NA; length: 13; size: few; V: TRBV19; J: TRBJ1-1; DNA: TGTGCCACATCAAGACAGAGCCCTTATGAAGCTTTCTTT; CDR3: CATSRQSPYEAFF
D: TRBD1; length: 15; size: few; V: TRBV15; J: TRBJ1-4; DNA: TGTGCCACCAGCAGAGAGACAGGGGGAAGCGAAAAACTGTTTTTT; CDR3: CATSRETGGSEKLFF
D: NA; length: 14; size: few; V: TRBV6-1; J: TRBJ1-5; DNA: TGTGCCAGCAGCCTATACAGCGGCAATCAGCCCCAGCATTTT; CDR3: CASSLYSGNQPQHF
D: TRBD1; length: 16; size: NA; V: TRBV19; J: TRBJ1-5; DNA: TGTGCCAGTAGCACCGGGACAGGGGGCTTCGATCAGCCCCAGCATTTT; CDR3: CASSTGTGGFDQPQHF
D: NA; length: 15; size: once; V: TRBV19; J: TRBJ2-2; DNA: TGTGCCAGTAGTATTAGGGGGACCAACACCGGGGAGCTGTTTTTT; CDR3: CASSIRGTNTGELFF
D: TRBD2; length: 16; size: NA; V: TRBV10-3; J: TRBJ2-1; DNA: TGTGCCATCAGTCTACTAGCGGGGAGCTCCTACAATGAGCAGTTCTTC; CDR3: CAISLLAGSSYNEQFF
D: NA; length: 13; size: many; V: TRBV6-1; J: TRBJ1-4; DNA: TGTGCCACCCTCCCGGGAGCCGGCGAAAAACTGTTTTTT; CDR3: CATLPGAGEKLFF
D: NA; length: 17; size: NA; V: TRBV29-1; J: TRBJ1-3; DNA: TGCAGCGTTGATCCCCCCCCGGCGGTAGACTCTGGAAACACCATATATTTT; CDR3: CSVDPPPAVDSGNTIYF
D: TRBD1; length: 18; size: few; V: TRBV29-1; J: TRBJ2-2; DNA: TGCAGCGTTGGATCACAGGGGGAAACGTATTCGAACACCGGGGAGCTGTTTTTT; CDR3: CSVGSQGETYSNTGELFF
D: TRBD1; length: 15; size: NA; V: TRBV13; J: TRBJ1-2; DNA: TGTGCCAGCACCCCGGACAGGATGGCGGACTATGGCTACACCTTC; CDR3: CASTPDRMADYGYTF
D: NA; length: 16; size: many; V: TRBV25-1; J: TRBJ2-2; DNA: TGTGCCAGCAGTGATACAGCATCGGGGGACACCGGGGAGCTGTTTTTT; CDR3: CASSDTASGDTGELFF
D: TRBD1; length: 15; size: few; V: TRBV12-3/TRBV12-4; J: TRBJ1-3; DNA: TGTGCCAGCAGTTTGGCCGGACAGGGCGGAAACACCATATATTTT; CDR3: CASSLAGQGGNTIYF
D: TRBD2; length: 15; size: few; V: TRBV7-2; J: TRBJ2-1; DNA: TGTGCCAGCAGCTTAAGCGGGGGCACCTACAATGAGCAGTTCTTC; CDR3: CASSLSGGTYNEQFF
D: TRBD2; length: 15; size: few; V: TRBV7-2; J: TRBJ2-2; DNA: TGTGCCAGCAGTTTAGCGGGCGTAAACACCGGGGAGCTGTTTTTT; CDR3: CASSLAGVNTGELFF
D: NA; length: 13; size: many; V: TRBV28; J: TRBJ1-1; DNA: TGTGCCAGCAGTTTAGGTCGCCCGACTGAAGCTTTCTTT; CDR3: CASSLGRPTEAFF
D: NA; length: 15; size: NA; V: TRBV4-1; J: TRBJ2-5; DNA: TGCGCCAGCAGCCAAGACCGGCTAGTGGGAGAGACCCAGTACTTC; CDR3: CASSQDRLVGETQYF
D: NA; length: 13; size: NA; V: TRBV7-2; J: TRBJ1-1; DNA: TGTGCCAGCAGCTTACAGGGAAGGTCTGAAGCTTTCTTT; CDR3: CASSLQGRSEAFF
D: TRBD2; length: 13; size: many; V: TRBV20-1; J: TRBJ2-7; DNA: TGCAGTGCTCGCGGACTAGATCAAACTGAGCAGTACTTC; CDR3: CSARGLDQTEQYF
D: TRBD2; length: 16; size: few; V: TRBV13; J: TRBJ2-7; DNA: TGTGCCAGCAGCTTTAGAACTAGCGGAGCCTCAGACGAGCAGTACTTC; CDR3: CASSFRTSGASDEQYF
D: TRBD2; length: 15; size: NA; V: TRBV6-1; J: TRBJ2-2; DNA: TGTGCCAGCAGTAAGACTAGCGGGAGGTCCGGGGAGCTGTTTTTT; CDR3: CASSKTSGRSGELFF
D: NA; length: 14; size: many; V: TRBV2; J: TRBJ2-2; DNA: TGTGCCAGCAGTGAACGACTAAACACCGGGGAGCTGTTTTTT; CDR3: CASSERLNTGELFF
D: TRBD2; length: 16; size: NA; V: TRBV28; J: TRBJ2-3; DNA: TGTGCCAGCAACCCAATGACTAGCGGTTACACAGATACGCAGTATTTT; CDR3: CASNPMTSGYTDTQYF
D: NA; length: 14; size: few; V: TRBV15; J: TRBJ1-1; DNA: TGTGCCGTCGGCGGGGGACATTTGAACACTGAAGCTTTCTTT; CDR3: CAVGGGHLNTEAFF
D: TRBD1; length: 15; size: few; V: TRBV7-3; J: TRBJ1-1; DNA: TGTGCCAGCAGCTTAGACGGGACAGGGGCCACTGAAGCTTTCTTT; CDR3: CASSLDGTGATEAFF
D: TRBD1; length: 13; size: many; V: TRBV28; J: TRBJ2-7; DNA: TGTGCCAGCCAGGGACAGAAGGGGTACGAGCAGTACTTC; CDR3: CASQGQKGYEQYF